Each of the 11 T cell receptor beta chains below was sequenced from the same sample in a study of shared clonotypes between healthy human individuals (dated by TCRdb to 2020 to 2022). Libraries were built with the immunoSEQ multiplex PCR assay. Held by TCRdb, this immuneACCESS table contains in-frame sequences only and omits some clones. Under half of the omission traces to an unresolved V gene where checked; the cause of the rest is unknown. Across this sample there are hundreds of thousands of clones, with around three quarters seen only once. Around 12% of the sample is taken by the ten largest. Sequenced material: PBMCs. The receptors shown here come from a middle-aged woman in good health. Some clones in this sample may be carry-over from other donors' samples.

The genes are TRBV11-3 and TRBJ2-5; D perhaps matches TRBD1 (5 bases). The CDR3 contains 14 residues. Per germline, CDR1 SGHNT and CDR2 YENEEA. Deletions cut 0 bases from V and 3 bases from J, with 8 bases between. The DNA for the CDR3 is TGTGCCAGCAGCTTAGATGGGGCTGAAGAGACCCAGTACTTC. Amino acids: CASSLDGAEETQYF. Full variable domain (outside the CDR3, taken from reference TRBV11-3 and TRBJ2-5): EAGVVQSPRYKIIEKKQPVAFWCNPISGHNTLYWYLQNLGQGPELLIRYENEEAVDDSQLPKDRFSAERLKGVDSTLKIQPAELGDSAVYLCASSLDGAEETQYFGPGTRLLVL.

The chain uses TRBV5-1 and TRBJ2-1, with D tentatively TRBD2 (5 bases). Germline values: CDR1 SGHRS, CDR2 YFSETQ. CDR3 length: 14 amino acids. The V gene lost 0 bases and the J gene lost 3 bases, with 7 bases spanning the gap. The chain's CDR3 is CASSLGRVYNEQFF. CDR3 coding DNA: TGCGCCAGCAGCTTGGGGCGGGTCTACAATGAGCAGTTCTTC.

The V and J genes are TRBV18 and TRBJ2-7; D is perhaps TRBD1 (6 bases). V lost 1 base to trimming and J lost 2 bases, with 9 bases between them. The CDR3 is 14 residues long. Germline V gene sequence: CDR1 KGHSH, CDR2 LQKENI. CDR3 protein: CASSPLGATYEQYF. As DNA, the CDR3 is TGTGCCAGCTCACCACTGGGGGCGACCTACGAGCAGTACTTC.

V gene TRBV6-6 combines with J gene TRBJ1-2; no definite D call. Germline V gene data show CDR1 as MNHNY and CDR2 as SVGAGI (reference sequence). Trimming left V 2 bases short and J 5 bases short, with 3 bases between. This CDR3 contains 11 residues. For the CDR3, the DNA is TGTGCCAGCAGTTACACATATGGCTACACCTTC. This encodes CASSYTYGYTF.

V usage is TRBV30 and J usage is TRBJ1-1, with 9 bases that match TRBD1. The CDR3 contains 11 residues. J lost 7 bases, V lost 4 bases, and 1 base had no gene match. Germline CDR1 GTSNPN, CDR2 SVGIG (reference sequence). CDR3 residues: CAWKDRGEAFF. In DNA, the CDR3 is TGTGCCTGGAAGGACAGGGGTGAAGCTTTCTTT.

This clone was detected many times. The V gene is TRBV4-1, the J gene TRBJ1-6, with 7 bases aligning to TRBD1. Looked up from germline, CDR1 is MGHRA and CDR2 is YSYEKL. Trimming removed 5 bases from V and 5 bases from J; junction bases left unmatched: 6. This CDR3 is 15 amino acids long. The CDR3 bases are TGCGCCAGCAGCTTCGACAGGGAAGATAATTCACCCCTCCACTTT. Its protein is CASSFDREDNSPLHF.

The chain carries TRBV7-2 and TRBJ1-2; the match to TRBD1 covers 10 bases. CDR1 is SGHTA and CDR2 is FQGNSA in the germline V gene. Losses at the gene ends were 4 bases for V and 4 bases for J; bases not matched to a gene: 3. This CDR3 contains 14 residues. CDR3 coding DNA: TGTGCCAGCAGCTACAGACAGGGGGCCTATGGCTACACCTTC. Encoded protein: CASSYRQGAYGYTF.

The rearrangement uses TRBV7-9 and TRBJ1-1; D gene uncertain. This CDR3 contains 12 residues. V lost 0 bases, J lost 7 bases, and 6 bases lay in between. Germline assignment: CDR1 SEHNR and CDR2 FQNEAQ (reference sequence). DNA for the CDR3: TGTGCCAGCAGCTTAGCCTCCGGTGAAGCTTTCTTT. This translates into CASSLASGEAFF.

The chain joins TRBV28 to TRBJ2-7, with D hard to call. CDR1 and CDR2 (germline): MDHEN, SYDVKM. The CDR3 loop spans 15 amino acids. Trimming took off 2 bases at V and 3 bases at J, with 14 bases between the two ends. Here the CDR3 reads CASSLPTSTLYEQYF. Here the CDR3 DNA reads TGTGCCAGCAGTTTACCGACATCAACCCTCTACGAGCAGTACTTC.

The V call is TRBV28, the J call TRBJ1-2; weak D call: TRBD1 (5 bases). V gave up 7 bases and J gave up 8 bases, with 23 bases separating them. This CDR3 is built from 15 residues. Germline V gene data show CDR1 as MDHEN and CDR2 as SYDVKM. As DNA, the CDR3 is TGTGCCAGCATCCACGGGACGGCCAAGCTCGGGGGCTACACCTTC. The encoded protein is CASIHGTAKLGGYTF.

The chain combines TRBV7-8 with TRBJ2-7; D might be TRBD1 (5 bases). This CDR3 region has 16 residues. Germline CDR1 reads SGHVS; CDR2 reads FQNEAQ. V lost 1 base and J 2 bases, leaving 15 bases between the germline ends. The DNA for the CDR3 is TGTGCCAGCAGCTTAGGTTGGCAGGGTCTTCCCTACGAGCAGTACTTC. This codes for CASSLGWQGLPYEQYF.